There are many counts of the clone carrying this TCR beta chain. Time point here: newly diagnosed GD, antithyroid drugs for less than 3 months. PBMCs were the source of the RNA used for TCR sequencing. This sample was included in a study of regulatory T cells in long-lasting Graves disease. Libraries of TCR beta came from iRepertoire HTBI primers plus Arm-PCR of CDR3 regions. TCRdb re-called the multiplex PCR reads through MiXCR, storing one row per CDR3 protein. The sample shows about 450,000 distinct CDR3 sequences, 16% of them seen only once. V was clipped by 3 bases and J by 2 bases; unmatched bases: 4. From germline, CDR1 is SGDLS and CDR2 YYNGEE. This CDR3 region has 16 residues. These data were likewise used in another study, on T cells in Graves' hyperthyroidism and ophthalmopathy. That paper notes: The HTBI primer set served for first-round RT-PCR of the TCR CDR3.

This clonotype originated in a woman in her 30s with Graves disease. The material sequenced was peripheral blood mononuclear cells (PBMCs), taken at new diagnosis, from a patient treated with antithyroid drugs. J is TRBJ2-3 and V is TRBV9, with 12 bases that match TRBD2. Here the CDR3 reads CASSGLAGGVTDTQYF. CDR3 nucleotide sequence: TGTGCCAGCAGCGGCCTAGCGGGAGGGGTCACAGATACGCAGTATTTT.